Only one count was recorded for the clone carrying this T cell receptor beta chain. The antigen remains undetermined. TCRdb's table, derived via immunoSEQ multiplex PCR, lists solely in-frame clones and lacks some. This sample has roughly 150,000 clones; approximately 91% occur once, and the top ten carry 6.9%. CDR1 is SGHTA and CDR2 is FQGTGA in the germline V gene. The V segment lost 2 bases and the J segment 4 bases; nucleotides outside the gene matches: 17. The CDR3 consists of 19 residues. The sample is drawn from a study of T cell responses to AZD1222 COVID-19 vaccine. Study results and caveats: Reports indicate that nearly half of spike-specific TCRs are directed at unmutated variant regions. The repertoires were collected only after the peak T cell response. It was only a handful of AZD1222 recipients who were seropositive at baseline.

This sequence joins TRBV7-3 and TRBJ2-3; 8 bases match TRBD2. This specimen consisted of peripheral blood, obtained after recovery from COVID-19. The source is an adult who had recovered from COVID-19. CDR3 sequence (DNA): TGTGCCAGCAGCTTAGGGGCTAGCGGGTCCAACCAAGGGGCAGATACGCAGTATTTT. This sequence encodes CASSLGASGSNQGADTQYF.